The rows below give T cell receptor beta chains drawn from one sample of a study of blood T cells in healthy people across ages. TCRdb analysed the 5' RACE reads with MiXCR anew, one entry per CDR3 protein. The data show more than 700,000 distinct CDR3 sequences, roughly 50% seen once. Sequencing was carried out using blood. These receptor sequences come from a man older than 75 in good health. The CDR3 runs from the conserved cysteine through the conserved F or W. Each record gives: V gene, D gene, clone size, J gene, CDR3 protein, CDR3 DNA. The D gene is left open where the match is weak. Size is omitted from some rows. Given values are once, few, many or a class for expanded clones.

>TRBV28|.|.|TRBJ2-7
CASNPWGTDSYEQYF
TGTGCCAGCAATCCCTGGGGGACGGACTCCTACGAGCAGTACTTC
>TRBV4-2|TRBD1|.|TRBJ1-2
CASSQAGGIGASNYGYTF
TGTGCCAGCAGCCAAGCAGGGGGGATTGGGGCCTCAAACTATGGCTACACCTTC
>TRBV6-5|.|.|TRBJ2-6
CASSFRQTSGANVLTF
TGTGCCAGCAGTTTCCGACAAACCTCTGGGGCCAACGTCCTGACTTTC
>TRBV9|.|.|TRBJ2-7
CASSPIGNGPEQYF
TGTGCCAGCAGCCCCATTGGTAACGGCCCCGAGCAGTACTTC
>TRBV20-1|.|.|TRBJ2-7
CSAIKGHAGSSYEQYF
TGCAGTGCTATAAAGGGGCACGCCGGGAGCTCCTACGAGCAGTACTTC
>TRBV29-1|.|.|TRBJ2-3
CSAEGRNTDTQYF
TGCAGCGCAGAAGGACGGAACACAGATACGCAGTATTTT
>TRBV28|TRBD1|.|TRBJ2-5
CASGQGVETQYF
TGTGCCAGCGGACAGGGGGTGGAGACCCAGTACTTC
>TRBV2|TRBD1|.|TRBJ2-4
CASSPGGSAKNIQYF
TGTGCCAGCAGCCCAGGGGGCTCGGCCAAAAACATTCAGTACTTC
>TRBV20-1|.|.|TRBJ2-7
CSARESSVVDEQYF
TGCAGTGCTAGAGAGAGTAGTGTGGTGGACGAGCAGTACTTC
>TRBV20-1|TRBD2|few|TRBJ2-7
CSATLTSGRYEQYF
TGCAGTGCTACCCTGACTAGCGGGAGATACGAGCAGTACTTC
>TRBV29-1|TRBD2|.|TRBJ2-3
CTARGEHRYAYF
TGCACCGCTCGGGGGGAGCACAGATACGCGTATTTT
>TRBV5-1|.|few|TRBJ2-1
CASSATIGQSSYNEQFF
TGCGCCAGCAGCGCAACTATAGGACAGAGCTCCTACAATGAGCAGTTCTTC
>TRBV20-1|TRBD2|.|TRBJ2-1
CRATSGSYNEQFF
TGCAGAGCGACTAGCGGGAGTTACAATGAGCAGTTCTTC
>TRBV6-2/TRBV6-3|TRBD2|.|TRBJ2-5
CASSYYETSGSETQYF
TGTGCCAGCAGTTACTACGAGACTAGCGGGAGTGAGACCCAGTACTTC
>TRBV20-1|.|once|TRBJ2-1
CSALEGTWATRDNEQFF
TGCAGTGCTCTCGAGGGCACGTGGGCTACTCGGGACAATGAGCAGTTCTTC
>TRBV18|TRBD1|.|TRBJ2-7
CASSPPRTGGKAEQYF
TGTGCCAGCTCACCCCCACGGACAGGGGGGAAGGCCGAGCAGTACTTC
>TRBV7-9|.|.|TRBJ2-7
CASSHLGGSEQYF
TGTGCCAGCAGTCACTTAGGGGGTAGCGAGCAGTACTTC
>TRBV5-1|TRBD2|few|TRBJ2-3
CASSLLAVSTDTQYF
TGCGCCAGCAGCTTACTAGCGGTTAGCACAGATACGCAGTATTTT